Following are 31 T cell receptor beta chains from one sample sequenced in a study of CD8 T cells in Susac syndrome. Reverse transcription of about 0.5 to 1 ug RNA used random hexamers. In TCRdb, the immunoSEQ multiplex PCR reads were re-called with MiXCR into one record per CDR3 protein. The table lists about 120,000 distinct CDR3 sequences, 90% to 95% of them singletons. The sequencing input was CD4+ T cells from PBMCs. The receptors derive from a human donor in good health.

The chain is built from TRBV18 and TRBJ1-1; 7 positions agree with TRBD1. Germline V gives CDR1 KGHSH, CDR2 LQKENI. The CDR3 is 15 amino acids. The trim removed 3 bases at V and 0 bases at J, leaving 4 bases unmatched. CDR3 sequence: CASSPQQGMNTEAFF. The CDR3 DNA reads TGTGCCAGCTCACCCCAACAGGGGATGAACACTGAAGCTTTCTTT. The full variable domain, with the rest looked up from reference TRBV18 and TRBJ1-1, is NAGVMQNPRHLVRRRGQEARLRCSPMKGHSHVYWYRQLPEEGLKFMVYLQKENIIDESGMPKERFSAEFPKEGPSILRIQQVVRGDSAAYFCASSPQQGMNTEAFFGQGTRLTVV.

The V call is TRBV28, the J call TRBJ1-2, with 9 bases lining up with TRBD1. The CDR3 runs 15 residues. The germline V gene has CDR1 MDHEN and CDR2 SYDVKM. Trimming at V came to 2 bases and at J to 3 bases, leaving 4 bases not matched to a gene. For the CDR3, the DNA is TGTGCCAGCAGTTTAAGCGGACAGGGGTACTATGGCTACACCTTC. Translated: CASSLSGQGYYGYTF.

This clonotype was counted once. The genes are TRBV7-8 and TRBJ2-5, with 11 bases fitting TRBD2. J was trimmed by 5 bases and V by 5 bases; bases with no gene match: 13. This CDR3 region has 17 residues. Germline V lookup: CDR1 SGHVS, CDR2 FQNEAQ. DNA for the CDR3: TGTGCCAGCAGCCCCCGGACTAGCGGGTTTGACAGGGAGACCCAGTACTTC. This codes for CASSPRTSGFDRETQYF.

The rearrangement uses TRBV4-2 and TRBJ2-3; possibly TRBD1 or TRBD2 for D (5 bases each). The V gene lost 4 bases and the J gene lost 8 bases, with 16 bases spanning the gap. The CDR3 sequence is 14 residues long. Germline V gene lookup returns CDR1 LGHNA and CDR2 YNFKEQ. The chain's CDR3 is CASSPGAVTGTQYF. As DNA, the CDR3 is TGTGCCAGCAGCCCCGGGGCAGTGACGGGTACGCAGTATTTT.

This clonotype is a singleton in its sample. V and J are TRBV30 and TRBJ2-5; 9 bases line up with TRBD2. J gave up 5 bases and V 7 bases, and 8 bases lay outside the gene matches. CDR3 length: 13 amino acids. Germline V gene data show CDR1 as GTSNPN and CDR2 as SVGIG (reference sequence). CDR3 amino acids: CALKGTSWETQYF. Written as DNA, the CDR3 is TGTGCCTTAAAGGGGACTAGCTGGGAGACCCAGTACTTC.

The chain combines TRBV5-1 with TRBJ2-5, with 7 bases lining up with TRBD1. The CDR3 has 14 residues. Trimming cost V 2 bases and J 4 bases; bases outside gene matches: 5. CDR1 is SGHRS, CDR2 YFSETQ, per germline. In nucleotides, the CDR3 is TGCGCCAGCAGCTTCACAGGGGAGTTAGAGACCCAGTACTTC. It codes for CASSFTGELETQYF.

This chain links TRBV20-1 with TRBJ2-3; D not resolved. CDR1 DFQATT and CDR2 SNEGSKA come from the germline V gene (reference sequence). V gave up 6 bases and J gave up 5 bases, with 12 bases separating them. The CDR3 runs to 12 residues. CDR3 DNA sequence: TGCAGTGCCCCCAGGTCGGGAGATACGCAGTATTTT. Its protein is CSAPRSGDTQYF.

This clonotype was detected a few times. The rearrangement joins TRBV6-1 to TRBJ2-7; D remains unclear. V lost 6 bases and J 3 bases, leaving 12 bases between the germline ends. This CDR3 is built from 13 residues. The V gene's germline CDR1 is MNHNS and CDR2 SASEGT. The CDR3: CASSPDVGYEQYF. CDR3 bases: TGTGCCAGCAGCCCGGACGTGGGCTACGAGCAGTACTTC.

The chain couples TRBV9 to TRBJ2-1; 11 bases align to TRBD2. This CDR3 is 19 amino acids long. CDR1 is SGDLS and CDR2 is YYNGEE in the germline V gene. V was clipped by 3 bases and J by 6 bases; unmatched bases: 17. The CDR3 nucleotides are TGTGCCAGCAGCGGACCCGGGACTAGCGGACGGAAATCTCTCAATGAGCAGTTCTTC. Its protein is CASSGPGTSGRKSLNEQFF.

The chain recombines TRBV5-1 with TRBJ2-5; 7 nucleotides line up with TRBD1. After removal of 0 bases from V and 3 bases from J, the junction contained 5 bases not matched to a gene. Germline CDR1 is SGHRS and CDR2 is YFSETQ. CDR3 length equals 15 residues. CDR3 loop: CASSLAPGGEETQYF. Written as DNA, the CDR3 is TGCGCCAGCAGCTTGGCCCCAGGGGGTGAAGAGACCCAGTACTTC.

CDR3 DNA: TGTGCCAGCAGCTTTCTATCGGATGAGCAGTTCTTC. It specifies CASSFLSDEQFF. This sequence joins TRBV7-9 and TRBJ2-1; D not certain. CDR3 length: 12 residues. Germline V gene lookup returns CDR1 SEHNR and CDR2 FQNEAQ (reference sequence). V lost 3 bases and J lost 8, with 8 bases in between.

This chain links TRBV6-5 with TRBJ2-5; 13 nucleotides match TRBD2. CDR3 length: 15 residues. V was clipped by 5 bases and J by 5 bases; unmatched bases: 5. Germline V lookup: CDR1 MNHEY, CDR2 SVGAGI. As DNA, the CDR3 is TGTGCCAGCAGTCGACTAGCGGGAGGCGAGGAGACCCAGTACTTC. Translation gives CASSRLAGGEETQYF.

The chain is built from TRBV30 and TRBJ2-4; 11 bases match TRBD2. The CDR3 runs 17 residues. With 8 bases clipped from V and 3 bases from J, the junction kept 15 bases outside the gene matches. CDR1 GTSNPN and CDR2 SVGIG come from the germline V gene (reference sequence). The CDR3 DNA sequence: TGTGCCGTCACCCCGCTAGCGGGAGGTATGGGCAAAAACATTCAGTACTTC. Translated, it gives CAVTPLAGGMGKNIQYF.

The J gene is TRBJ1-3, the V gene TRBV18; D may be TRBD1 (6 bases). The CDR3 loop spans 18 amino acids. Trimming left V 0 bases short and J 0 bases short, with 15 bases between. CDR1 and CDR2 (germline): KGHSH, LQKENI. The CDR3 DNA reads TGTGCCAGCTCACCACCGGGGGCGGCCCTGGGCTCTGGAAACACCATATATTTT. The encoded protein is CASSPPGAALGSGNTIYF.

This chain connects TRBV7-3 to TRBJ2-5; 8 bases align to TRBD1. The CDR3 sequence is 13 residues long. The V segment lost 5 bases and the J segment 5 bases; nucleotides outside the gene matches: 4. Germline V gene data show CDR1 as SGHTA and CDR2 as FQGTGA. The CDR3 reads CASSGQGGETQYF. The CDR3 DNA sequence: TGTGCCAGCAGCGGACAGGGTGGGGAGACCCAGTACTTC.

This clonotype was seen just once. V usage is TRBV12-3 or TRBV12-4 and J usage is TRBJ2-2, with 8 bases aligning to TRBD1. This CDR3 is 16 amino acids long. V was pared by 6 bases and J by 7 bases, with 13 bases of the junction left unmatched. CDR3 coding DNA: TGTGCCAGCAGCCGGATCCCAGGGGGCGCGGGCGGGGAGCTGTTTTTT. Translated, it gives CASSRIPGGAGGELFF.

CDR3 nucleotides: TGCGCCAGCAGTCAGCCTCTCCGGACGGCCTCTGGAAACACCATATATTTT. This sequence encodes CASSQPLRTASGNTIYF. The chain recombines TRBV23-1 with TRBJ1-3; D remains unclear. TRBV23-1 is placed among ORFs of uncertain function. The CDR3 covers 17 residues. Trimming cost V 3 bases and J 0 bases, with 15 bases left between them.

The chain uses TRBV6-1 and TRBJ2-5; D unresolved. The CDR3 has 14 residues. Trimming took 1 base from V and 2 from J, leaving 8 bases between them. Germline CDR1 reads MNHNS; CDR2 reads SASEGT. The chain's CDR3 is CASSEGTPQETQYF. The DNA of the CDR3 is TGTGCCAGCAGTGAAGGGACCCCTCAAGAGACCCAGTACTTC.

V and J are TRBV5-5 and TRBJ1-4; TRBD1 agrees at 8 bases. Germline lookup yields CDR1 SGHKS and CDR2 YYEKEE (reference sequence). This CDR3 spans 17 amino acids. J lost 2 bases, V lost 3 bases, and 9 bases had no gene match. The CDR3 bases are TGTGCCAGCAGCTACCGGGACAGGCGATTGACTAATGAAAAACTGTTTTTT. Amino acids: CASSYRDRRLTNEKLFF.

The rearrangement uses TRBV5-1 and TRBJ2-6, with 10 bases that match TRBD2. CDR3 length: 18 residues. V lost 2 bases, J lost 2 bases, and 7 bases stayed unmatched. In germline, CDR1 is SGHRS, CDR2 YFSETQ. The CDR3 protein is CASSFSLAGDPGANVLTF. In DNA, the CDR3 is TGCGCCAGCAGCTTCTCTCTAGCGGGAGATCCTGGGGCCAACGTCCTGACTTTC.

This clonotype has more than one count but fewer than ten. The chain has TRBV27 and TRBJ2-6; 9 bases map to TRBD1. With V trimmed by 4 bases and J by 3 bases, 10 bases remained unmatched. The germline V gene encodes CDR1 MNHEY and CDR2 SMNVEV (reference sequence). The CDR3 totals 18 residues. The CDR3 sequence: CASSSLPGQGIGANVLTF. In DNA, the CDR3 is TGTGCCAGCAGTTCCCTCCCGGGACAGGGTATTGGGGCCAACGTCCTGACTTTC.

The chain links TRBV15 to TRBJ2-1; TRBD2 aligns across 12 bases. Germline CDR1 reads LNHNV; CDR2 reads YYDKDF (reference sequence). The CDR3 sequence is 17 residues long. V lost 0 bases, J lost 7 bases, and 7 bases stayed unmatched. The CDR3: CATSREVTSGSRNEQFF. DNA of the CDR3: TGTGCCACCAGCAGAGAGGTGACTAGCGGGAGTCGTAATGAGCAGTTCTTC. Full variable domain (missing parts from reference TRBV15 and TRBJ2-1): DAMVIQNPRYQVTQFGKPVTLSCSQTLNHNVMYWYQQKSSQAPKLLFHYYDKDFNNEADTPDNFQSRRPNTSFCFLDIRSPGLGDTAMYLCATSREVTSGSRNEQFFGPGTRLTVL.

The rearrangement uses TRBV20-1 and TRBJ2-7; 7 bases fit TRBD1. After removal of 6 bases from V and 3 bases from J, the junction contained 5 bases not matched to a gene. Germline CDR1 reads DFQATT; CDR2 reads SNEGSKA (reference sequence). The length of the CDR3 is 12 residues. CDR3 sequence reads: CSANDRDYEQYF. The CDR3 DNA follows: TGCAGTGCGAACGACAGGGACTACGAGCAGTACTTC.

The chain combines TRBV7-2 with TRBJ2-3; D might be TRBD1 or TRBD2, each matching 5 bases. The CDR3 runs 13 residues. CDR1 is SGHTA and CDR2 is FQGNSA in the germline V gene. V lost 6 bases to trimming and J lost 0 bases, with 7 bases between them. The DNA for the CDR3 is TGTGCCAGCAGGGGACCCAGCACAGATACGCAGTATTTT. Its protein product is CASRGPSTDTQYF.

This chain uses TRBV12-3 or TRBV12-4 with TRBJ2-7, with D possibly matching TRBD1 (5 bases). CDR3 size: 14 residues. Trimming took 0 bases from V and 2 from J, leaving 8 bases between them. The CDR3 bases are TGTGCCAGCAGTTTAGCCAGGGTACCCTACGAGCAGTACTTC. Translation gives CASSLARVPYEQYF.

This clonotype was counted a single time. The chain uses TRBV7-8 and TRBJ2-2; 8 positions match TRBD1. Trimming took 4 bases from V and 9 from J; bases not matched to a gene: 10. There are 15 residues in the CDR3. Germline CDR1 is SGHVS and CDR2 is FQNEAQ. The CDR3 DNA reads TGTGCCAGCAGCTCCCCCCAGGGGGCTGGCAGGGAGCTGTTTTTT. It translates to CASSSPQGAGRELFF.

This rearrangement joins TRBV5-1 to TRBJ1-3; tentative D call: TRBD1 (5 bases). This CDR3 is 14 amino acids long. In germline, CDR1 is SGHRS, CDR2 YFSETQ. Trimming removed 0 bases from V and 3 bases from J, with 7 bases in between. CDR3 coding DNA: TGCGCCAGCAGCTTGGCCCAGGGTGGAAACACCATATATTTT. Protein sequence: CASSLAQGGNTIYF.

The gene calls are TRBV9 and TRBJ2-7; 11 nucleotides agree with TRBD2. The CDR3 runs 16 residues. Looked up from germline, CDR1 is SGDLS and CDR2 is YYNGEE. Germline trimming cut 3 bases from V and 2 bases from J; bases unmatched to any gene: 7. CDR3 in amino acids: CASSAHVAGGPYEQYF. The CDR3 DNA is TGTGCCAGCAGCGCCCATGTAGCGGGAGGGCCCTACGAGCAGTACTTC.

The rearrangement links TRBV12-3 or TRBV12-4 to TRBJ2-7, with 10 bases identical to TRBD2. J was trimmed by 2 bases and V by 5 bases; bases with no gene match: 0. The CDR3 is made up of 13 amino acids. The CDR3 DNA reads TGTGCCAGCAGTACTAGCGGGACCTACGAGCAGTACTTC. This codes for CASSTSGTYEQYF.

The chain has TRBV9 and TRBJ2-5; 11 positions match TRBD1. The V and J ends lost 3 bases and 5 bases, in that order; junction bases with no gene match: 6. Looked up from germline, CDR1 is SGDLS and CDR2 is YYNGEE. The CDR3 runs to 15 residues. CDR3 in amino acids: CASSARDRGFETQYF. In DNA, the CDR3 is TGTGCCAGCAGCGCACGGGACAGGGGGTTTGAGACCCAGTACTTC.

This clonotype was recorded once. The CDR3 spells CSVVGSLGLAGSEQYF. CDR3 in DNA: TGCAGCGTTGTGGGTTCCCTGGGACTAGCGGGAAGCGAGCAGTACTTC. The chain uses TRBV29-1 and TRBJ2-7, with 13 bases identical to TRBD2. V was clipped by 4 bases and J by 6 bases; unmatched bases: 12. Germline CDR1 and CDR2: SQVTM and ANQGSEA. The CDR3 runs 16 residues.